The 12 T cell receptor beta chains reported below all come from one sample, sequenced in a study of blood T cell repertoires in COVID-19 (TCRdb year 2020). Library preparation used the immunoSEQ multiplex PCR assay. As stored in TCRdb, this immuneACCESS dataset retains in-frame rearrangements with V and J assigned. A fraction of the clones does not appear; measured against another copy, unresolved V genes explain less than half of the discrepancy, and the remainder lacks a known reason. Present in this sample are 68,000 or so clones, about 74% of which were seen just once. Around 23% of the sample lies in the top ten. Sequencing used peripheral blood. Receptors were obtained from a human donor in a cohort sampled during active COVID-19.

The V gene is TRBV11-2, the J gene TRBJ2-1; TRBD2 agrees at 11 bases. This CDR3 region has 15 residues. Germline values: CDR1 SGHAT, CDR2 FQNNGV. The V and J ends lost 7 bases and 6 bases, in that order; junction bases with no gene match: 8. CDR3 nucleotides: TGTGCCAGCACCCCACTAGCGGGGGCCCTCAATGAGCAGTTCTTC. Translated, it gives CASTPLAGALNEQFF.

The chain combines TRBV5-1 with TRBJ1-4; 8 bases match TRBD1. V was pared by 3 bases and J by 14 bases, with 30 bases of the junction left unmatched. The CDR3 spans 20 residues. Germline V gene data show CDR1 as SGHRS and CDR2 as YFSETQ. The DNA for the CDR3 is TGCGCCAGCAGCTCGGACAGGGAGAGGGACCGACACTTACAAGGACGAAAGCTGTTTTTT. Encoded protein: CASSSDRERDRHLQGRKLFF.

The chain employs TRBV11-2 and TRBJ1-2; 9 bases align to TRBD1. The germline V gene encodes CDR1 SGHAT and CDR2 FQNNGV. V lost 5 bases, J lost 3 bases, and 4 bases stayed unmatched. The CDR3 loop spans 14 amino acids. The DNA of the CDR3 is TGTGCCAGCAGCGGGGGGACAGGGTACTATGGCTACACCTTC. It yields the protein CASSGGTGYYGYTF. The full variable domain, completed using reference TRBV11-2 and TRBJ1-2, is EAGVAQSPRYKIIEKRQSVAFWCNPISGHATLYWYQQILGQGPKLLIQFQNNGVVDDSQLPKDRFSAERLKGVDSTLKIQPAKLEDSAVYLCASSGGTGYYGYTFGSGTRLTVV.

V gene TRBV9 combines with J gene TRBJ2-1; 8 nucleotides align to TRBD2. V lost 5 bases to trimming and J lost 2 bases; unmatched junction nucleotides: 9. CDR3 length: 16 residues. The germline V gene has CDR1 SGDLS and CDR2 YYNGEE. DNA for the CDR3: TGTGCCAGCAGTTTTGATAGCGGGAACCCCTACAATGAGCAGTTCTTC. Protein product: CASSFDSGNPYNEQFF.

V and J are TRBV5-4 and TRBJ2-2; no clear D gene. Trimming took 4 bases from V and 6 from J, leaving 7 bases between them. CDR1 and CDR2 (germline): SGHNT, YYREEE (reference sequence). The CDR3 runs 12 residues. The CDR3 nucleotides are TGTGCCAGCAGCCCCGAGGCCGGGGAGCTGTTTTTT. It specifies CASSPEAGELFF.

V is TRBV14 and J is TRBJ2-7, with a tentative D call TRBD1 (6 bases). V was shortened by 0 bases and J by 3 bases, with 9 bases between the two germline ends. Per the germline V gene, CDR1 is SGHDN and CDR2 is FVKESK. The CDR3 totals 14 residues. This CDR3 is CASSQDLRGYEQYF. As DNA, the CDR3 is TGTGCCAGCAGCCAAGATCTCAGGGGCTACGAGCAGTACTTC. Full variable domain (missing parts from reference TRBV14 and TRBJ2-7): EAGVTQFPSHSVIEKGQTVTLRCDPISGHDNLYWYRRVMGKEIKFLLHFVKESKQDESGMPNNRFLAERTGGTYSTLKVQPAELEDSGVYFCASSQDLRGYEQYFGPGTRLTVT.

V and J are TRBV6-2 or TRBV6-3 and TRBJ2-2; D not resolved. CDR3 length: 13 residues. Germline CDR1 is MNHEY and CDR2 is SVGEGT. The germline V and J ends were trimmed by 6 bases and 6 bases, with 11 bases remaining between them. In DNA, the CDR3 is TGTGCCAGCAGCCTTCAGAAAGCCGGGGAGCTGTTTTTT. Its translation: CASSLQKAGELFF.

This clone was seen once. The rearrangement joins TRBV5-1 to TRBJ2-1, with TRBD2 identical over 8 bases. Germline V CDR1 and CDR2: SGHRS, YFSETQ. The CDR3 has 14 amino acids. Trimming removed 2 bases from V and 15 bases from J; junction bases left unmatched: 13. The DNA of the CDR3 is TGCGCCAGCAGCTTTAGGAGCGGGGGACTCCAGTGGTTCTTC. Amino acid sequence: CASSFRSGGLQWFF.

The chain employs TRBV9 and TRBJ2-1, with D maybe TRBD2 (6 bases). V lost 0 bases and J 3 bases, leaving 13 bases between the germline ends. Germline V gene lookup returns CDR1 SGDLS and CDR2 YYNGEE. This CDR3 comprises 16 residues. CDR3 bases: TGTGCCAGCAGCGTAGAGGCGGGGACTTACTACAATGAGCAGTTCTTC. Its protein product is CASSVEAGTYYNEQFF.

The chain joins TRBV7-2 to TRBJ2-4; 9 bases are a match to TRBD2. After removal of 0 bases from V and 6 bases from J, the junction contained 3 bases not matched to a gene. The germline gives CDR1 SGHTA, CDR2 FQGNSA. The CDR3 has 15 residues. Here the CDR3 DNA reads TGTGCCAGCAGCTTAGCCCTAGCGGGATTAAACATTCAGTACTTC. Residues: CASSLALAGLNIQYF.

The chain couples TRBV6-4 to TRBJ1-6; D is possibly TRBD1 (6 bases). This CDR3 has 13 amino acids. Per germline, CDR1 MRHNA and CDR2 SNTAGT. With 3 bases removed from V and 11 bases from J, the gap between germline ends came to 11 bases. The chain's CDR3 is CASSETGLAPLHF. The CDR3 DNA reads TGTGCCAGCAGTGAAACAGGGTTGGCACCCCTCCACTTT.

The V and J genes are TRBV28 and TRBJ1-5, with D maybe TRBD1 (5 bases). V was shortened by 2 bases and J by 4 bases, with 12 bases between the two germline ends. In germline, CDR1 is MDHEN, CDR2 SYDVKM. The CDR3 is 15 amino acids. The DNA for the CDR3 is TGTGCCAGCAGTTTAGGGGCCTCCCTAAATCAGCCCCAGCATTTT. It codes for CASSLGASLNQPQHF.